The sequence of this T cell receptor beta chain was determined in a study of T cells after yellow fever vaccination. TCRdb called the 5' RACE reads again in MiXCR, with one record for every CDR3 protein. The sample includes approximately 610,000 distinct CDR3 sequences, about a sixth of them seen just once. The CDR3 has 16 residues. Between the trimmed V and J ends, which lost 2 bases and 2 bases, there was a span of 10 bases. Per germline, CDR1 LGHDT and CDR2 YNNKEL (reference sequence). The sample here was PBMCs, taken about 5 days after the first yellow fever vaccination. The V gene is TRBV3-1, the J gene TRBJ2-6; D uncertain. The sequence derives from a man aged 18 to 35 who received the YFV17D yellow fever vaccine. DNA of the CDR3: TGTGCCAGCAGCCAACAACCCCTCGCTGGGGCCAACGTCCTGACTTTC. Translated: CASSQQPLAGANVLTF.